Following are 19 T cell receptor beta chains from one sample sequenced in a study of blood T cell repertoires in COVID-19. The repertoire was sequenced with immunoSEQ multiplex PCR; TCRdb's copy has only in-frame clones and lacks some. The sample records 90,000 to 130,000 clones, about 80% being singletons. The sequenced sample was peripheral blood. These receptors all come from an elderly woman with active or convalescent COVID-19.

The chain has TRBV7-9 and TRBJ2-1; 10 bases agree with TRBD2. The CDR3 runs 17 residues. V lost 4 bases and J lost 2; bases outside the gene matches: 8. Germline assignment: CDR1 SEHNR and CDR2 FQNEAQ (reference sequence). CDR3 DNA: TGTGCCAGCAGCTCGAGACGGACTAGCGGCCCCTACAATGAGCAGTTCTTC. This gives the protein CASSSRRTSGPYNEQFF. Full variable domain (rest looked up from reference TRBV7-9 and TRBJ2-1): DTGVSQNPRHKITKRGQNVTFRCDPISEHNRLYWYRQTLGQGPEFLTYFQNEAQLEKSRLLSDRFSAERPKGSFSTLEIQRTEQGDSAMYLCASSSRRTSGPYNEQFFGPGTRLTVL.

The CDR3 loop reads CASSRMDSNTGELFF. In nucleotides, the CDR3 is TGTGCCAGCAGCCGAATGGACAGTAACACCGGGGAGCTGTTTTTT. The chain is built from TRBV5-4 and TRBJ2-2, with TRBD1 as a possible D gene (6 bases). The V and J ends lost 4 bases and 2 bases respectively, with 12 bases between them. The CDR3 sequence is 15 residues long. In germline, CDR1 is SGHNT, CDR2 YYREEE (reference sequence).

The chain joins TRBV2 to TRBJ2-5, with 8 positions matching TRBD2. The germline gives CDR1 SNHLY, CDR2 FYNNEI. The CDR3 totals 14 residues. The ends lost 8 bases at V and 5 bases at J; junction bases unmatched: 10. The CDR3 loop is CASGGPGGPETQYF. In nucleotides, the CDR3 is TGTGCCAGCGGTGGTCCGGGAGGGCCCGAGACCCAGTACTTC.

This chain connects TRBV6-5 to TRBJ1-1, with D perhaps TRBD1 (5 bases). CDR1 MNHEY and CDR2 SVGAGI come from the germline V gene. V shed 9 bases and J shed 0 bases, with 8 bases lying between them. The CDR3 extends over 12 amino acids. Here the CDR3 reads CASYRLNTEAFF. Written as DNA, the CDR3 is TGTGCCAGTTACAGGTTGAACACTGAAGCTTTCTTT.

To note about this clone: Other DNA sequences in the sample encode the same CDR3. This chain uses TRBV19 with TRBJ2-7, with D possibly TRBD1 on 5 matching bases. CDR3 length equals 14 residues. The ends were cut back, 6 bases at V and 0 bases at J, with 12 bases in the middle. The germline V gene encodes CDR1 LNHDA and CDR2 SQIVND (reference sequence). CDR3 in amino acids: CASRDTSLSYEQYF. In DNA, the CDR3 is TGTGCCAGTAGGGACACTTCACTCTCCTACGAGCAGTACTTC.

The V call is TRBV5-4, the J call TRBJ2-3, with a weak D call TRBD2 (6 bases). The germline CDR1 and CDR2 sequences are SGHNT and YYREEE (reference sequence). Trimming removed 4 bases from V and 2 bases from J, with 17 bases in between. The CDR3 spans 16 residues. CDR3 DNA sequence: TGTGCCAGCAGCCCCCTAAGGGACTCCAACACAGATACGCAGTATTTT. Encoded protein: CASSPLRDSNTDTQYF.

This clone was recorded only once. The genes are TRBV2 and TRBJ2-1; weak D call: TRBD2 (6 bases). V lost 3 bases and J 4 bases, leaving 13 bases between the germline ends. Germline V CDR1 and CDR2: SNHLY, FYNNEI. The CDR3 extends over 15 amino acids. For the CDR3, the DNA is TGTGCCAGCAGTGAGCGACTAGTTCGGTACAATGAGCAGTTCTTC. It encodes CASSERLVRYNEQFF.

This chain connects TRBV7-2 to TRBJ2-2; 7 bases line up with TRBD2. Germline CDR1 is SGHTA and CDR2 is FQGNSA. There are 17 residues in the CDR3. The junction had 4 bases not matched to a gene; V was cut back by 0 bases and J by 0 bases. The CDR3 bases are TGTGCCAGCAGCTTAGCGGGAGGGTCCCCGAACACCGGGGAGCTGTTTTTT. It specifies CASSLAGGSPNTGELFF.

A note on this clone: One junction end disagrees with the germline gene, perhaps due to a read error. This chain uses TRBV7-2 with TRBJ2-3, with D perhaps matching TRBD2 (5 bases). The CDR3 has 16 residues. CDR1 is SGHTA and CDR2 is FQGNSA in the germline V gene. CDR3 in amino acids: CASRALWWPSTDAQYF. As DNA, the CDR3 is TGTGCCAGCAGGGCACTGTGGTGGCCTAGCACAGATGCGCAGTATTTT.

The sample holds a few counts of this clone. V gene TRBV7-3 combines with J gene TRBJ2-1, with D maybe TRBD2 (6 bases). V lost 6 bases, J lost 0 bases, and 9 bases lay in between. CDR1 and CDR2 from the germline V gene are SGHTA and FQGTGA. There are 14 residues in the CDR3. The CDR3 bases are TGTGCCAGCAGTGTGGGGGGCTCCTACAATGAGCAGTTCTTC. Its protein is CASSVGGSYNEQFF.

The J gene is TRBJ2-6, the V gene TRBV9; no definite D call. Germline V gene lookup returns CDR1 SGDLS and CDR2 YYNGEE. This CDR3 spans 16 amino acids. Between the trimmed V and J ends, which lost 3 bases and 0 bases, there was a span of 10 bases. As DNA, the CDR3 is TGTGCCAGCAGCGAGCATCCGAGCTCTGGGGCCAACGTCCTGACTTTC. Amino acids: CASSEHPSSGANVLTF.

This sequence joins TRBV5-4 and TRBJ1-3; D uncertain. The V and J ends lost 0 bases and 7 bases respectively, with 8 bases between them. This CDR3 has 13 amino acids. The germline V gene has CDR1 SGHNT and CDR2 YYREEE (reference sequence). The CDR3 sequence: CASSLAGENTIYF. The CDR3 DNA reads as TGTGCCAGCAGCTTGGCCGGGGAGAACACCATATATTTT.

The CDR3 region is CASSPLTGFSNQPQHF. CDR3 DNA sequence: TGTGCCAGTAGCCCCCTCACAGGGTTCAGCAATCAGCCCCAGCATTTT. The chain joins TRBV19 to TRBJ1-5; tentatively, D is TRBD1 (6 bases). Germline V gives CDR1 LNHDA, CDR2 SQIVND (reference sequence). V was pared by 6 bases and J by 1 base, with 16 bases between. There are 16 residues in the CDR3.

V is TRBV30 and J is TRBJ2-3, with 8 bases lining up with TRBD2. This CDR3 comprises 16 residues. Germline V CDR1 and CDR2: GTSNPN, SVGIG (reference sequence). After removal of 3 bases from V and 3 bases from J, the junction contained 11 bases not matched to a gene. The CDR3 protein is CAWSRGLVEGTDTQYF. The CDR3, as DNA: TGTGCCTGGAGCCGGGGACTAGTGGAAGGGACAGATACGCAGTATTTT.

This chain connects TRBV18 to TRBJ2-5; TRBD2 might be the D (8 bases). The ends were cut back, 10 bases at V and 0 bases at J, with 21 bases in the middle. The CDR3 length is 16 residues. Germline CDR1 and CDR2: KGHSH and LQKENI. In nucleotides, the CDR3 is TGTGCCACCCTACGGGAGGGGGCCCCTCACCAAGAGACCCAGTACTTC. This translates into CATLREGAPHQETQYF.

This chain uses TRBV2 with TRBJ1-2; D gene uncertain. V shed 7 bases and J shed 4 bases, with 10 bases lying between them. CDR3 length equals 12 residues. Germline lookup yields CDR1 SNHLY and CDR2 FYNNEI. Here the CDR3 reads CASTIGGYGYTF. The CDR3 DNA follows: TGTGCCAGCACGATAGGAGGCTATGGCTACACCTTC.

The V and J genes are TRBV2 and TRBJ2-2; 14 bases fit TRBD2. Germline V gene data show CDR1 as SNHLY and CDR2 as FYNNEI. The CDR3 length is 16 residues. V lost 10 bases to trimming and J lost 4 bases; unmatched junction nucleotides: 8. The CDR3: CATLTGTSGSTGELFF. The CDR3 nucleotides read TGTGCCACGTTGACCGGGACTAGCGGGAGCACCGGGGAGCTGTTTTTT.

This chain links TRBV5-6 with TRBJ2-1, with D possibly TRBD2 on 6 matching bases. The CDR3 has 16 amino acids. V was cut by 3 bases and J by 0 bases, with 13 bases left in between. Germline V CDR1 and CDR2: SGHDT, YYEEEE. The CDR3 sequence is CASSSLATHSYNEQFF. The CDR3 region has the DNA TGTGCCAGCAGCTCTCTAGCGACTCACTCCTACAATGAGCAGTTCTTC.

J is TRBJ2-5 and V is TRBV15; TRBD1 matches at 9 bases. The CDR3 length is 14 residues. Germline values: CDR1 LNHNV, CDR2 YYDKDF (reference sequence). The V segment lost 3 bases and the J segment 3 bases; nucleotides outside the gene matches: 2. CDR3 region: CATSSGTGKETQYF. For the CDR3, the DNA is TGTGCCACCAGCAGCGGGACAGGGAAAGAGACCCAGTACTTC.